The clone carrying this T cell receptor beta chain has more than one count but fewer than ten. Its antigen is not identified. This entry is derived from a study of shared clonotypes between healthy human individuals. Sequencing was performed with immunoSEQ multiplex PCR; in TCRdb, only in-frame clones are kept and a portion is missing. The table shows roughly 700,000 clones, with around two thirds occurring only once. Study observations and caveats: Sharing across a few donors was seen in roughly 5% of naive CD4 clonotypes.

The sequence derives from a woman aged 30 to 39 in good health. Source material: memory CD4+ T cells sorted from blood. Subset noted: CD45RA-negative fraction.

In nucleotides, the CDR3 is TGTGCCAGCAGTGAAGGTGCGACAGGAGGGTGGATTACGCAGTATTTT. This codes for CASSEGATGGWITQYF. The rearrangement uses TRBV6-1 and TRBJ2-3; perhaps D is TRBD1 or TRBD2 (6 bases each). Germline CDR1 is MNHNS and CDR2 is SASEGT. This CDR3 has 16 amino acids. Trimming took off 1 base at V and 8 bases at J, with 19 bases between the two ends.